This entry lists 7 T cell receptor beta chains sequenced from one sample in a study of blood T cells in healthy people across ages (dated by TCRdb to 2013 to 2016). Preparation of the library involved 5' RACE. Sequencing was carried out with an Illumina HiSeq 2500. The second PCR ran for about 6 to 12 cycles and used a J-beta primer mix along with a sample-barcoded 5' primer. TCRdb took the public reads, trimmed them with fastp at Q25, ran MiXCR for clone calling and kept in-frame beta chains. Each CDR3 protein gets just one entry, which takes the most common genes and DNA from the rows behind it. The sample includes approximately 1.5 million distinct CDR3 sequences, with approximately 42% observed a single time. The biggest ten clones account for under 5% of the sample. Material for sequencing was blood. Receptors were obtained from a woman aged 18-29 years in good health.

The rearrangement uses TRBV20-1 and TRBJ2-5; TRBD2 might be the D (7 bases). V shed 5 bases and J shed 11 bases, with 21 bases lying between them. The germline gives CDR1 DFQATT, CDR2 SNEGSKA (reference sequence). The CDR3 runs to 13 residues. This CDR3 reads CSAYLRGGDEQYF. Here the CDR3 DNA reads TGCAGTGCTTATTTGAGGGGGGGCGATGAGCAGTACTTC.

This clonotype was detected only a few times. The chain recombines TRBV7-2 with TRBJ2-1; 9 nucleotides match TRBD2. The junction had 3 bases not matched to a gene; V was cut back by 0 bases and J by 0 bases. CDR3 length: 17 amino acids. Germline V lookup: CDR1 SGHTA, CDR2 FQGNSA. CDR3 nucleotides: TGTGCCAGCAGCTTAGCCGGACTAGCGAGCTCCTACAATGAGCAGTTCTTC. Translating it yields CASSLAGLASSYNEQFF.

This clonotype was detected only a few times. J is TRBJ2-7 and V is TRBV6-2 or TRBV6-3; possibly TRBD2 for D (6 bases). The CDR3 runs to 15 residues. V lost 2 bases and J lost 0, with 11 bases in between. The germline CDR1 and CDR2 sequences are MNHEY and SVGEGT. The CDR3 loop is CASSYPGVSSYEQYF. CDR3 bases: TGTGCCAGCAGTTACCCGGGGGTAAGCTCCTACGAGCAGTACTTC.

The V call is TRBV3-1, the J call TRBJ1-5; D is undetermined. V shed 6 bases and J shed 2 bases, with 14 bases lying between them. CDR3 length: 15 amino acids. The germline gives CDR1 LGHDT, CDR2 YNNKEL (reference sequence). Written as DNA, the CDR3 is TGTGCCAGCAGTCCAGACCGCCAGGGCAATCAGCCCCAGCATTTT. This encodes CASSPDRQGNQPQHF. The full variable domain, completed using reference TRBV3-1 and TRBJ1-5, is DTAVSQTPKYLVTQMGNDKSIKCEQNLGHDTMYWYKQDSKKFLKIMFSYNNKELIINETVPNRFSPKSPDKAHLNLHINSLELGDSAVYFCASSPDRQGNQPQHFGDGTRLSIL.

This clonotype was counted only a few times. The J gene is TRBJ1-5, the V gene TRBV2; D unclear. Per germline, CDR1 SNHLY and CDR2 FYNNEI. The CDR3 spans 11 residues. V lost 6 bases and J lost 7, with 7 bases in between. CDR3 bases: TGTGCCAGCAGATTGGCCCAGCCCCAGCATTTT. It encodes CASRLAQPQHF. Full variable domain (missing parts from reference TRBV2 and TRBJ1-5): EPEVTQTPSHQVTQMGQEVILRCVPISNHLYFYWYRQILGQKVEFLVSFYNNEISEKSEIFDDQFSVERPDGSNFTLKIRSTKLEDSAMYFCASRLAQPQHFGDGTRLSIL.

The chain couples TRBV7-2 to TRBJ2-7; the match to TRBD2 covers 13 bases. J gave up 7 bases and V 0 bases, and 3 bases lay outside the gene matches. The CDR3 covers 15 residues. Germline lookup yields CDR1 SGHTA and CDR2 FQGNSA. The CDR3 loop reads CASSLAGLAGNEQYF. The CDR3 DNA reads TGTGCCAGCAGCTTAGCGGGACTAGCGGGAAATGAGCAGTACTTC.

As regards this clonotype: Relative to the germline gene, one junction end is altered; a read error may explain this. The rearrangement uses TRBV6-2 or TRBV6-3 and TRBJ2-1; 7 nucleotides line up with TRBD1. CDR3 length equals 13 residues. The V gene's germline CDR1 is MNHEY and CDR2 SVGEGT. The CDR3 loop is CASSSQGDNVQFF. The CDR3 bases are TGTGCCAGCAGTTCGCAGGGGGACAATGTGCAGTTCTTC.